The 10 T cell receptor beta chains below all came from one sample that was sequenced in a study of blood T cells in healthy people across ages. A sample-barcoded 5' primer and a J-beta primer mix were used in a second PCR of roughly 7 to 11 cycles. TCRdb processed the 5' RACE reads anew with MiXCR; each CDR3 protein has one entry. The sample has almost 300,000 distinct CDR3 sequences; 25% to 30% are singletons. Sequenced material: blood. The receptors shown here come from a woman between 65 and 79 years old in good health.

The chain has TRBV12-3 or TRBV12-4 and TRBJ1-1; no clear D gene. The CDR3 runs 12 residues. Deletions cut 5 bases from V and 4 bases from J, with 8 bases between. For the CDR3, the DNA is TGTGCCAGCAGTACGTGGAGCACTGAAGCTTTCTTT. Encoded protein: CASSTWSTEAFF.

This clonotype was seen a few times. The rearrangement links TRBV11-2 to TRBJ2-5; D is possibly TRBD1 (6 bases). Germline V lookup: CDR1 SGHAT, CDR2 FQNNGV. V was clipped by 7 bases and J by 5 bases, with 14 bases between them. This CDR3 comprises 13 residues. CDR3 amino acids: CASTKDRRETQYF. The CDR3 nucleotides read TGTGCCAGCACCAAGGACAGACGGGAGACCCAGTACTTC. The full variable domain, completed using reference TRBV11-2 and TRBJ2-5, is EAGVAQSPRYKIIEKRQSVAFWCNPISGHATLYWYQQILGQGPKLLIQFQNNGVVDDSQLPKDRFSAERLKGVDSTLKIQPAKLEDSAVYLCASTKDRRETQYFGPGTRLLVL.

The CDR3 DNA reads as TGTGCCAGCAGCTTAGGACTATCCACCGGGGAGCTGTTTTTT. This translates into CASSLGLSTGELFF. The chain uses TRBV7-2 and TRBJ2-2; tentatively, D is TRBD2 (5 bases). This CDR3 comprises 14 residues. The germline V and J ends were trimmed by 1 base and 4 bases, with 7 bases remaining between them. The V gene's germline CDR1 is SGHTA and CDR2 FQGNSA.

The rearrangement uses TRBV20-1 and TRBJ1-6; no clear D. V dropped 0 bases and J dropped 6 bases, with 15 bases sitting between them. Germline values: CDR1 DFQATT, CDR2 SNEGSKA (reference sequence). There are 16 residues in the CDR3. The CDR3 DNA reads TGCAGTGCTAGAGATGGAAAGAAGAATCTTAATTCACCCCTCCACTTT. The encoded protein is CSARDGKKNLNSPLHF.

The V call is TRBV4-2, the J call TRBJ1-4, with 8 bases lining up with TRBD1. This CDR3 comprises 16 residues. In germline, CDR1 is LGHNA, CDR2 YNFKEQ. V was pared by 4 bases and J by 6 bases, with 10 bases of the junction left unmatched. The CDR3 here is CASSRERQGAYEKLFF. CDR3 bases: TGTGCCAGCAGCCGAGAAAGGCAGGGGGCCTATGAAAAACTGTTTTTT.

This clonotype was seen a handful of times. The DNA for the CDR3 is TGCGCCAGCAGCTTGAGGACAGGGTTGGATGGCTACACCTTC. Translating gives CASSLRTGLDGYTF. The chain has TRBV5-1 and TRBJ1-2; 8 bases align to TRBD1. V was clipped by 1 base and J by 6 bases; unmatched bases: 5. Per the germline V gene, CDR1 is SGHRS and CDR2 is YFSETQ. The CDR3 contains 14 residues.

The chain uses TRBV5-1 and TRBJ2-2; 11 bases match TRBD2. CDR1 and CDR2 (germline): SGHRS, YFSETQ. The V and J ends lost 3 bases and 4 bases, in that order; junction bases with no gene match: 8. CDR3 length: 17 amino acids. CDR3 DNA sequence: TGCGCCAGCAGCTCGAGTTCTAGCGGGAGGAGCACCGGGGAGCTGTTTTTT. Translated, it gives CASSSSSSGRSTGELFF.

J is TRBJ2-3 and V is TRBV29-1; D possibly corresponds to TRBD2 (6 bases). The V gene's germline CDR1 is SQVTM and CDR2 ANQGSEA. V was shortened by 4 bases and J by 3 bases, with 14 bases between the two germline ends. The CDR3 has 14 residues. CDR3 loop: CSVGSGGQTDTQYF. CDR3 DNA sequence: TGCAGCGTTGGGAGCGGAGGGCAGACAGATACGCAGTATTTT.

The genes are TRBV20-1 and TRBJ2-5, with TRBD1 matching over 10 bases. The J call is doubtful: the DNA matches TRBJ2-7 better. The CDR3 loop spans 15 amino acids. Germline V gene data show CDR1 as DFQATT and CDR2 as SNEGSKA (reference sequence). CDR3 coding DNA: TGCAGTGCTAGCGCCGGGACAGGGGTCCCCTACGAGCAGTACTTC. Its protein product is CSASAGTGVPYEQYF.

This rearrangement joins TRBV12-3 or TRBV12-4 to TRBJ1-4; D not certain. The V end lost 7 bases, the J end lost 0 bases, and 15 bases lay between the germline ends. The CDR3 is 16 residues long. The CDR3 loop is CASTSPRDATNEKLFF. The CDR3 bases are TGTGCCAGCACTTCCCCTAGGGATGCAACTAATGAAAAACTGTTTTTT.